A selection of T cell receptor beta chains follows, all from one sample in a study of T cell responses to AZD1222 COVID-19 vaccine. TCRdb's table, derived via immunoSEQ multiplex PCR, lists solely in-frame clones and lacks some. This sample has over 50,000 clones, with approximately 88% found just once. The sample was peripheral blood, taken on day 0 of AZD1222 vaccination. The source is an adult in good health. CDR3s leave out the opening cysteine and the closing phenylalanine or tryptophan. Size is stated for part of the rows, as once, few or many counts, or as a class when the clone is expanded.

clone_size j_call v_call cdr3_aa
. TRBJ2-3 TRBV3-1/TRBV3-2 ASSRLGEAGEGADTQY
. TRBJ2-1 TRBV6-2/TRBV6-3 ASSYLGQGDHNEQF
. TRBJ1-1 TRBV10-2 ASSALQGNTEAF
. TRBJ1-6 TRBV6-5 ASRDRDGYNSPLH
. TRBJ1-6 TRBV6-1 ASSEDGRRSYNSPLH
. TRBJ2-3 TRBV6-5 ASRPPGGAGDTQY
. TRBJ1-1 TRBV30 AWSVQGKAF
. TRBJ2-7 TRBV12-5 ASPELEGVYEQY
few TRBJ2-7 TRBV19 ASSIARTSAYEQY
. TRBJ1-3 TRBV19 ASRTPPDGTTRNTIY
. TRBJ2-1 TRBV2 ASFANEQF
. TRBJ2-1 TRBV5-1 ASSLAERDGEQF
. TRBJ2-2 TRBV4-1 ASSQPRQHNTGELF
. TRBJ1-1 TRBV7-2 ASSSQGARTEAF
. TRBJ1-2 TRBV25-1 ASSEPGQHYGYT
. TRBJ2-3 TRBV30 AWSVSVSTDTQY
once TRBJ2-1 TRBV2 ARRTSGNEQF
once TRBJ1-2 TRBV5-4 ASSQGDRGPYGYT
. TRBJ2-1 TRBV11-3 ASSSRGRGEQF
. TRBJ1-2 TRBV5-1 ASSLAMANYGYT
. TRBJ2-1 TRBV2 ASSDGAAGGYEQF
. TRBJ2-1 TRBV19 ASSWQGKGEQF
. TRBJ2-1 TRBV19 ATSRGSSYNEQF
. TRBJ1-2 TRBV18 ASSHRQGVDGYT
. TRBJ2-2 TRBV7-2 ASSRGWTTGELF
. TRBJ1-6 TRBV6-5 ASRPGQVNSPLH
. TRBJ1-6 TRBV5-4 ASSSGQNNSPLH
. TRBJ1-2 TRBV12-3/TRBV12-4 ASSYRGRGYT
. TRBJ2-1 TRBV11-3 ASSYSRSSYNEQF
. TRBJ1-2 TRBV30 AWRRMAGYGYT
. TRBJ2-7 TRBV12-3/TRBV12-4 ASGRLDYEQY
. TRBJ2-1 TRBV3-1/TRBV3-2 ASSQRESANEQF
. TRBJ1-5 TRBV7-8 ASSGGLGSYQPQH
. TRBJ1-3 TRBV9 ASSVALPSPTEPVDGNTIY
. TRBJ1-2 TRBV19 ASSIIGYDYGYT
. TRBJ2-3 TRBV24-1 ATSDFGPRGSTDTQY
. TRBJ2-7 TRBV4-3 ASSQDGRGLYEQY
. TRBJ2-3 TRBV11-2 ASSLGPDGDTQY